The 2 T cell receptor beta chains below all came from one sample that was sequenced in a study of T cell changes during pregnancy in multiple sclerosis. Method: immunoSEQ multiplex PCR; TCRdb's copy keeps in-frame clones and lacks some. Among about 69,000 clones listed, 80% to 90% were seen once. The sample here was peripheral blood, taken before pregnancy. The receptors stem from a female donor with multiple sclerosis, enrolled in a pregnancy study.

The CDR3 reads CASSPGQGFDEQYF. The CDR3 DNA follows: TGCGCCAGCAGCCCGGGACAGGGATTCGACGAGCAGTACTTC. The chain has TRBV5-1 and TRBJ2-7; 9 bases are shared with TRBD1. The V gene's germline CDR1 is SGHRS and CDR2 YFSETQ. V shed 4 bases and J 5 bases; nucleotides not matched to a gene: 7. The CDR3 extends over 14 amino acids.

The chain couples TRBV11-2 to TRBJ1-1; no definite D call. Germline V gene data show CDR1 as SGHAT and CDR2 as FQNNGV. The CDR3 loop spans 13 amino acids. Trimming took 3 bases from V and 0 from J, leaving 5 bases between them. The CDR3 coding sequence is TGTGCCAGCAGCTTTGCGATGAACACTGAAGCTTTCTTT. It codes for CASSFAMNTEAFF.